This T cell receptor beta chain appears in the sequencing data of a study of CD8+ T cells in alopecia areata (dated by TCRdb to the late 2010s). As for the study more broadly: Treated patients were enrolled in an open-label pilot trial of oral tofacitinib, 5 to 10 mg twice daily, for moderate-to-severe alopecia areata. Patients on tofacitinib were biopsied at baseline and after 4 and 24 weeks of treatment, and several of the patients also had a later scalp biopsy. RNA came from the PAXgene miRNA kit for fixed scalp, the miRNeasy kit for PBMCs, and the RNeasy kit for mouse skin. Clonality in the scalp was compared among normal scalp (n=4), patchy alopecia areata scalp (n=8), and alopecia totalis/universalis scalp (n=8). To study T cell clonal expansion in alopecia areata, the researchers applied high-throughput TCRbeta sequencing to both the C3H/HeJ mouse model and human patients. Patients stayed on tofacitinib for 6 to 18 months and then had 6 months of follow-up off drug so that delayed response and recurrence could be assessed. TCRbeta CDR3 regions were amplified by immunoSEQ multiplex PCR with 35 Vbeta forward and 13 Jbeta reverse primers. In humans, TCRbeta sequencing was performed on scalp tissue and on sorted CD4+ and CD8+ peripheral blood T cells from healthy controls and from patients with patchy or totalis/universalis alopecia areata. What the research found in general, with its limitations: TCR sequences shared between patients were less clear than in mice, possibly partly because of HLA diversity in the patient population. Unlike mouse skin, where gammadelta T cells dominate, normal human skin contains resident alphabeta T cells that get sequenced too, which complicates analysis of the scalp TCR repertoire. Lesional scalp, especially in alopecia totalis/universalis, showed higher clonality and more expanded CD8+ clones than normal scalp, suggesting antigenic drive.

A note on this clone: There is no known antigen for this receptor. There are no base qualities to consult, and no much larger clone falls within one base.

Relative to germline, V is missing 5 bases and J is missing 1 base, with 4 bases of the junction outside any gene match. Reading from cysteine to phenylalanine, the CDR3 counts 15 amino acids. Only the CDR3 portion is preserved as DNA: 45 bases, with reading frame beginning at the first base. Sequences PRHDT (CDR1) and FYEKMQ (CDR2) are obtained from the germline V gene (reference sequence). Libraries were prepared through the immunoSEQ multiplex PCR assay. For TCR sequencing, RNA was extracted from every sample and reverse transcribed into cDNA to serve as template. First-strand cDNA was synthesized with SuperScript III using a 2:1 mix of oligo-dT and random hexamers. Amplification bias was assessed with a synthetic immune receptor repertoire, and residual bias was removed computationally. From the authors' description of their analysis: Raw reads were preprocessed to remove errors, and CDR3 was defined according to IMGT conventions as the region from the conserved cysteine to phenylalanine. Clonality was computed by normalizing Shannon entropy by log2 of the number of productive unique TCRs and subtracting the result from 1. Whether scalp clones were CD4 or CD8 was inferred by matching scalp TCRbeta sequences against CD4 and CD8 repertoires sorted from blood. What TCRdb holds here is the immuneACCESS table cut down to in-frame rearrangements. Part of the clones is not present; checked against another copy, under half of the missing clones reflect an unresolved V gene, and the others are unexplained. D and trimming were read from the DNA, whereas the V and J calls and clone size are those reported in that table. Counted in this sample were about 97,000 clones; approximately 42% of them appeared once. The ten largest clonotypes hold about 1.4% of the sample.

From alopecia areata patients, peripheral blood was collected along with lesional scalp punch biopsies. After PBMCs were isolated by density centrifugation and stained for CD3, CD4 and CD8, a FACSAria was used to sort CD4+ and CD8+ T cells. This clonotype was sampled from a human donor with alopecia areata. The sample consisted of CD4+ T cells sorted from blood. This receptor chain uses TRBV13 and TRBJ2-2; 7 of the junction bases match TRBD1. The DNA sequence is given as TGTGCCAGCAGCATGACAGGGCTGAACACCGGGGAGCTGTTTTTT. Protein translation: CASSMTGLNTGELFF.